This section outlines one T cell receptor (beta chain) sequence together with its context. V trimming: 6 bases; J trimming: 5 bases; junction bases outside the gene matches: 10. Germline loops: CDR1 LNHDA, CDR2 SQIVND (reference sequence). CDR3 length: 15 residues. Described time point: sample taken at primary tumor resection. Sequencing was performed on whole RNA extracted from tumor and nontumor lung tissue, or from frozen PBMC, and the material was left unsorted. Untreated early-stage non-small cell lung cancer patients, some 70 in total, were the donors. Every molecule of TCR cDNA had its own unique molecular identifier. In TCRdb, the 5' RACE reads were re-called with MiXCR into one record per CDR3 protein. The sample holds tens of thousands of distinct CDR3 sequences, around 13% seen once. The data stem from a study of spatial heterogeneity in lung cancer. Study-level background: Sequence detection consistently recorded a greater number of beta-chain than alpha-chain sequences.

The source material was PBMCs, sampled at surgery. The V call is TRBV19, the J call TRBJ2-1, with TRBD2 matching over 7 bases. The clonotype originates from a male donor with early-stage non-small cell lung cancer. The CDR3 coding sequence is TGTGCCAGTAGCGTTTTGGGAGGGGCTAACAATGAGCAGTTCTTC. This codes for CASSVLGGANNEQFF. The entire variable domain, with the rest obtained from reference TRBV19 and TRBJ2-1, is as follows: DGGITQSPKYLFRKEGQNVTLSCEQNLNHDAMYWYRQDPGQGLRLIYYSQIVNDFQKGDIAEGYSVSREKKESFPLTVTSAQKNPTAFYLCASSVLGGANNEQFFGPGTRLTVL.